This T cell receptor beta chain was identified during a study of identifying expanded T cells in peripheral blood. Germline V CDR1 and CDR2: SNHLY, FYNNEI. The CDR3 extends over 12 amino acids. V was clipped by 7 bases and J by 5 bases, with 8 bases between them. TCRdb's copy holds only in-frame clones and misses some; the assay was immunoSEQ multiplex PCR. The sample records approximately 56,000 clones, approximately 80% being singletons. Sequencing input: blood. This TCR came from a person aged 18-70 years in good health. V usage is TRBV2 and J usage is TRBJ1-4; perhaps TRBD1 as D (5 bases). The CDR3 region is CASMRDNEKLFF. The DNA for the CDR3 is TGTGCCAGCATGAGGGACAATGAAAAACTGTTTTTT.